Each of the 32 T cell receptor beta chains below was sequenced from the same sample in a study of identical twins. One entry per CDR3 protein results from TCRdb running MiXCR on the 5' RACE reads. The data contain roughly 1.6 million distinct CDR3 sequences, under 35% of them singletons. Specimen: cord blood. The receptors stem from a newborn girl in good health.

This clonotype was seen more than once but under ten times. The V gene is TRBV6-1, the J gene TRBJ2-7; 12 bases fit TRBD2. V shed 6 bases, J shed 6 bases, and the junction held 0 bases outside the gene matches. CDR1 is MNHNS, CDR2 SASEGT, per germline. The CDR3 covers 12 residues. In DNA, the CDR3 is TGTGCCAGCAGACTAGCGGGGGGCGAGCAGTACTTC. Translated: CASRLAGGEQYF.

The gene calls are TRBV21-1 and TRBJ1-2; no check of the table's D call, TRBD1, against the DNA was made. TRBV21-1 is shown as a pseudogene. CDR3 size: 17 residues. In DNA form, the CDR3 reads TGTGCCAGCAGCTCAAAGGGTACCGGGACAGGGGAGGAGGGCTACACCTTC. It specifies CASSSKGTGTGEEGYTF.

This clonotype was seen a few times. The chain has TRBV27 and TRBJ1-6, with D maybe TRBD1 (5 bases). V shed 5 bases and J shed 10 bases, with 18 bases lying between them. The CDR3 sequence is 15 residues long. Per germline, CDR1 MNHEY and CDR2 SMNVEV (reference sequence). In nucleotides, the CDR3 is TGTGCCAGCAGTCTTGAAGCAGGGATCCGCTCACCCCTCCACTTT. Protein sequence: CASSLEAGIRSPLHF.

V is TRBV30 and J is TRBJ2-1, with D perhaps matching TRBD2 (6 bases). Trimming shortened V by 5 bases and J by 3 bases, and 11 bases separated the two germline ends. Germline-derived CDR1 and CDR2 are GTSNPN and SVGIG (reference sequence). The CDR3 is 13 amino acids. The CDR3 spells CAWAGTDYNEQFF. The CDR3 bases are TGTGCCTGGGCCGGGACTGACTACAATGAGCAGTTCTTC.

This clonotype was recorded a few times. The rearrangement uses TRBV20-1 and TRBJ2-1; tentative D call: TRBD2 (5 bases). Trimming removed 6 bases at V and 0 bases at J, with 12 bases between. Germline values: CDR1 DFQATT, CDR2 SNEGSKA (reference sequence). The CDR3 consists of 14 residues. For the CDR3, the DNA is TGCAGTGCAAGGACTCCCAGCTCCTACAATGAGCAGTTCTTC. Translating gives CSARTPSSYNEQFF.

This clonotype turned up a few times. This sequence joins TRBV2 and TRBJ2-3; tentatively, D is TRBD2 (5 bases). This CDR3 spans 15 amino acids. Germline CDR1 reads SNHLY; CDR2 reads FYNNEI. Between the trimmed V and J ends, which lost 3 bases and 4 bases, there was a span of 14 bases. In DNA form, the CDR3 reads TGTGCCAGCAGTGAGAAGTCCGGGGTCCCAGATACGCAGTATTTT. It specifies CASSEKSGVPDTQYF.

This chain connects TRBV20-1 to TRBJ1-2; D remains ambiguous. The germline CDR1 and CDR2 sequences are DFQATT and SNEGSKA (reference sequence). The CDR3 is 15 residues long. V dropped 7 bases and J dropped 9 bases, with 27 bases sitting between them. CDR3 sequence (DNA): TGCAGTGTTAAGGAGGTGACCCCAACACCACGTAGCTACACCTTC. Protein sequence: CSVKEVTPTPRSYTF.

V gene TRBV2 combines with J gene TRBJ2-7; 7 nucleotides agree with TRBD1. The CDR3 loop spans 14 amino acids. Unmatched junction bases numbered 18, after V lost 6 bases and J lost 13 bases. Germline CDR1 reads SNHLY; CDR2 reads FYNNEI. This CDR3 is CASRPGTVRETHYF. The CDR3 DNA sequence: TGTGCCAGCAGGCCCGGGACAGTCAGAGAGACCCACTACTTC.

The sample holds a few counts of this clonotype. This sequence joins TRBV2 and TRBJ1-1; 7 nucleotides align to TRBD1. Germline V lookup: CDR1 SNHLY, CDR2 FYNNEI. CDR3 length: 14 amino acids. V lost 3 bases, J lost 1 base, and 2 bases stayed unmatched. The CDR3 here is CASSDRTGNTEAFF. In DNA, the CDR3 is TGTGCCAGCAGTGACCGGACAGGGAACACTGAAGCTTTCTTT.

The V call is TRBV4-2, the J call TRBJ2-2; no firm D call. Per germline, CDR1 LGHNA and CDR2 YNFKEQ. The CDR3 runs 17 residues. The V gene lost 5 bases and the J gene lost 1 base, with 17 bases spanning the gap. Here the CDR3 reads CASSTEVRSWNTGELFF. In DNA, the CDR3 is TGTGCCAGCAGCACTGAGGTACGTAGCTGGAACACCGGGGAGCTGTTTTTT.

V usage is TRBV28 and J usage is TRBJ2-2; 13 nucleotides agree with TRBD2. This CDR3 is built from 17 residues. Losses at the gene ends were 6 bases for V and 4 bases for J; bases not matched to a gene: 8. Germline CDR1 and CDR2: MDHEN and SYDVKM. The CDR3 protein is CASRPRTSGRITGELFF. CDR3 nucleotide sequence: TGTGCCAGCAGACCCAGGACTAGCGGGAGAATCACCGGGGAGCTGTTTTTT.

This clonotype was seen more than once but under ten times. The chain joins TRBV7-8 to TRBJ2-6, with TRBD1 matching over 7 bases. CDR1 SGHVS and CDR2 FQNEAQ come from the germline V gene. There are 19 residues in the CDR3. Trimming cost V 0 bases and J 0 bases; bases outside gene matches: 8. The CDR3 reads CASSLALRQGHSGANVLTF. CDR3 DNA: TGTGCCAGCAGCTTAGCCCTAAGACAGGGACACTCTGGGGCCAACGTCCTGACTTTC.

Points on this clonotype: The junction departs from the called germline gene at one end, perhaps through a read error. This chain joins TRBV4-2 and TRBJ2-1; D remains unclear. Germline V CDR1 and CDR2: LGHNA, YNFKEQ. The CDR3 is 12 residues long. The CDR3 is CAGSQVIGEQFF. In DNA, the CDR3 is TGTGCCGGCAGCCAAGTGATTGGTGAGCAGTTCTTC.

The rearrangement joins TRBV11-2 to TRBJ1-4, with D unresolved. Looked up from germline, CDR1 is SGHAT and CDR2 is FQNNGV. V shed 1 base and J shed 2 bases, with 8 bases lying between them. CDR3 length equals 15 residues. CDR3 sequence: CASSLVALTNEKLFF. In DNA, the CDR3 is TGTGCCAGCAGCTTAGTGGCTTTGACTAATGAAAAACTGTTTTTT. Variable domain in full (rest from reference TRBV11-2 and TRBJ1-4): EAGVAQSPRYKIIEKRQSVAFWCNPISGHATLYWYQQILGQGPKLLIQFQNNGVVDDSQLPKDRFSAERLKGVDSTLKIQPAKLEDSAVYLCASSLVALTNEKLFFGSGTQLSVL.

The gene calls are TRBV20-1 and TRBJ2-1, with 9 bases aligning to TRBD2. Losses at the gene ends were 3 bases for V and 7 bases for J; bases not matched to a gene: 1. The germline V gene has CDR1 DFQATT and CDR2 SNEGSKA (reference sequence). The CDR3 has 12 amino acids. In DNA form, the CDR3 reads TGCAGTGCTAGGCGGGAGGGTAATGAGCAGTTCTTC. This sequence encodes CSARREGNEQFF.

This clonotype was observed a handful of times. The chain couples TRBV6-1 to TRBJ1-4, with TRBD1 matching over 7 bases. The V gene's germline CDR1 is MNHNS and CDR2 SASEGT. CDR3 size: 11 residues. The ends lost 5 bases at V and 15 bases at J; junction bases unmatched: 6. CDR3 loop: CASSSRQGVFF. The CDR3 DNA reads TGTGCCAGCAGTTCCCGACAGGGAGTGTTTTTT.

This clonotype was observed a few times. The J gene is TRBJ2-3, the V gene TRBV4-2, with D maybe TRBD2 (6 bases). The CDR3 runs 16 residues. From germline, CDR1 is LGHNA and CDR2 YNFKEQ. Trimming took 1 base from V and 1 from J, leaving 12 bases between them. The CDR3 DNA is TGTGCCAGCAGCCAAGGAAGGGGCGGGGGCACAGATACGCAGTATTTT. It is translated as CASSQGRGGGTDTQYF.

V and J are TRBV6-2 or TRBV6-3 and TRBJ2-7; D is possibly TRBD1 (6 bases). Per germline, CDR1 MNHEY and CDR2 SVGEGT. This CDR3 is built from 16 residues. The ends were cut back, 2 bases at V and 0 bases at J, with 14 bases in the middle. CDR3 amino acids: CASSYGGADSSYEQYF. In nucleotides, the CDR3 is TGTGCCAGCAGTTACGGGGGCGCGGATAGCTCCTACGAGCAGTACTTC.

CDR3 residues: CASSQMGLAGHTDTQYF. DNA of the CDR3: TGCGCCAGCAGCCAAATGGGACTAGCGGGCCACACAGATACGCAGTATTTT. The J gene is TRBJ2-3, the V gene TRBV4-1; 12 bases are shared with TRBD2. CDR3 size: 17 residues. The trim removed 2 bases at V and 2 bases at J, leaving 5 bases unmatched. Germline V gene data show CDR1 as MGHRA and CDR2 as YSYEKL.

The chain couples TRBV5-1 to TRBJ2-5; 9 bases line up with TRBD2. Germline lookup yields CDR1 SGHRS and CDR2 YFSETQ. This CDR3 has 16 residues. Trimming at V came to 0 bases and at J to 1 base, leaving 4 bases not matched to a gene. In DNA form, the CDR3 reads TGCGCCAGCAGCTTGGGGATGGGACTAGCCCAAGAGACCCAGTACTTC. It is translated as CASSLGMGLAQETQYF.

V usage is TRBV5-1 and J usage is TRBJ1-5, with no clear D. Per germline, CDR1 SGHRS and CDR2 YFSETQ. This CDR3 contains 16 residues. Trimming pared 0 bases from V and 4 bases from J, leaving 14 bases between. The CDR3 here is CASSLDGSPYNQPQHF. The DNA for the CDR3 is TGCGCCAGCAGCTTGGATGGCAGCCCATATAATCAGCCCCAGCATTTT. Supplemented by reference TRBV5-1 and TRBJ1-5, the full variable domain reads KAGVTQTPRYLIKTRGQQVTLSCSPISGHRSVSWYQQTPGQGLQFLFEYFSETQRNKGNFPGRFSGRQFSNSRSEMNVSTLELGDSALYLCASSLDGSPYNQPQHFGDGTRLSIL.

This chain connects TRBV12-3 or TRBV12-4 to TRBJ1-1; D is ambiguous. The CDR3 sequence is 12 residues long. V lost 2 bases and J lost 3, with 4 bases in between. The CDR3 is CASSLFHTEAFF. CDR3 sequence (DNA): TGTGCCAGCAGTTTATTCCACACTGAAGCTTTCTTT.

The chain is built from TRBV27 and TRBJ2-3; TRBD2 aligns across 13 bases. Germline V CDR1 and CDR2: MNHEY, SMNVEV (reference sequence). The CDR3 contains 18 residues. V trimming: 6 bases; J trimming: 5 bases; junction bases outside the gene matches: 14. The CDR3 DNA is TGTGCCAGCAGACGGACTAGCGGGAGTGGAGAGGTGGTAGATACGCAGTATTTT. Translation gives CASRRTSGSGEVVDTQYF.

The rearrangement links TRBV5-5 to TRBJ2-7, with 7 bases identical to TRBD1. CDR1 SGHKS and CDR2 YYEKEE come from the germline V gene (reference sequence). V shed 0 bases and J 0 bases; nucleotides not matched to a gene: 6. The CDR3 covers 16 residues. Here the CDR3 DNA reads TGTGCCAGCAGCTTGGAGGTCAGGGGGTTCTCCTACGAGCAGTACTTC. This encodes CASSLEVRGFSYEQYF.

About this clonotype: One end of the junction varies from germline; a read error may be responsible. The chain recombines TRBV14 with TRBJ2-7; 7 bases line up with TRBD1. Germline CDR1 and CDR2: SGHDN and FVKESK. There are 13 residues in the CDR3. In nucleotides, the CDR3 is TGTGCCAACAGCTCCGACAGGGCCTACGAGCAGTACTTC. Translating it yields CANSSDRAYEQYF.

This clonotype appeared many times. The chain employs TRBV10-3 and TRBJ2-3; 10 bases fit TRBD2. Germline CDR1 is ENHRY and CDR2 is SYGVKD. The CDR3 length is 16 residues. Trimming cost V 0 bases and J 4 bases; bases outside gene matches: 4. The CDR3 DNA follows: TGTGCCATCAGTGAGTCGCCTAGCGGGAGACCAGATACGCAGTATTTT. Its translation is CAISESPSGRPDTQYF.

This clonotype came up a few times. V gene TRBV2 combines with J gene TRBJ1-2, with D maybe TRBD1 (5 bases). The CDR3 sequence is 13 residues long. The germline V and J ends were trimmed by 7 bases and 7 bases, with 16 bases remaining between them. In germline, CDR1 is SNHLY, CDR2 FYNNEI. CDR3 protein: CASNILGVGGYTF. The CDR3 nucleotides are TGTGCCAGCAACATACTAGGGGTCGGTGGCTACACCTTC.

There are a few counts of this clonotype. The gene calls are TRBV12-5 and TRBJ1-2; 9 bases are shared with TRBD1. CDR3 size: 16 residues. Trimming removed 1 base from V and 8 bases from J; junction bases left unmatched: 11. Germline lookup yields CDR1 LGHNT and CDR2 FRNRAP. The CDR3 nucleotides read TGTGCTAGTGGTTTGGGACAGGGGGTTTTAACTCGCGGCTACACCTTC. Translation gives CASGLGQGVLTRGYTF.

This clonotype was detected a few times. The chain joins TRBV5-1 to TRBJ2-7; 8 bases match TRBD2. Trimming removed 0 bases from V and 3 bases from J; junction bases left unmatched: 2. The CDR3 length is 14 residues. The germline gives CDR1 SGHRS, CDR2 YFSETQ. DNA of the CDR3: TGCGCCAGCAGCTTGGAGGGACTAGTCTACGAGCAGTACTTC. This gives the protein CASSLEGLVYEQYF.

A few counts support this clonotype. The J gene is TRBJ1-1, the V gene TRBV10-3, with TRBD1 matching over 7 bases. The CDR3 extends over 15 amino acids. Germline V gene lookup returns CDR1 ENHRY and CDR2 SYGVKD. Trimming at V came to 5 bases and at J to 3 bases, leaving 9 bases not matched to a gene. The CDR3 DNA reads TGTGCCATCAGTACCCAACAGGGGCGAGACACTGAAGCTTTCTTT. This sequence encodes CAISTQQGRDTEAFF.

The J gene is TRBJ2-5, the V gene TRBV29-1; 9 bases are shared with TRBD1. The CDR3 consists of 13 residues. Germline V CDR1 and CDR2: SQVTM, ANQGSEA. Trimming removed 6 bases from V and 4 bases from J; junction bases left unmatched: 6. The CDR3 DNA reads TGCAGCGTCGAACCGGGACAGGGAGAGACCCAGTACTTC. This encodes CSVEPGQGETQYF.

The gene calls are TRBV5-1 and TRBJ2-6, with 7 nucleotides matching TRBD1. Germline lookup yields CDR1 SGHRS and CDR2 YFSETQ. The length of the CDR3 is 18 residues. V trimming: 8 bases; J trimming: 0 bases; junction bases outside the gene matches: 14. CDR3 loop: CASQTLTGQPSGANVLTF. CDR3 nucleotide sequence: TGCGCCAGTCAGACCCTCACGGGACAGCCCTCTGGGGCCAACGTCCTGACTTTC.